Below, 31 T cell receptor beta chains from the same sample are listed, as sequenced in a study of response to subunit inactivated influenza vaccine. A single record per CDR3 protein comes from TCRdb applying MiXCR to the RT-PCR reads. Of around 490,000 distinct CDR3 sequences in the sample, 7.6% were seen once. Source: PBMCs from blood, taken around 25 months after vaccination. Every receptor here comes from a man aged 45 to 75 who received an inactivated influenza vaccine.

This clonotype turned up a few times. The rearrangement joins TRBV7-3 to TRBJ2-1; D might be TRBD2 (6 bases). Trimming left V 2 bases short and J 6 bases short, with 14 bases between. Germline CDR1 and CDR2: SGHTA and FQGTGA. This CDR3 is 15 amino acids long. The CDR3 DNA reads TGTGCCAGCAGCTTAGGAGGGAGTAGCAGCAATGAGCAGTTCTTC. This encodes CASSLGGSSSNEQFF.

The table lists this clonotype with a few counts. This chain uses TRBV6-5 with TRBJ2-7; D may be TRBD1 (6 bases). The CDR3 runs to 14 residues. In germline, CDR1 is MNHEY, CDR2 SVGAGI. V lost 4 bases and J lost 3, with 13 bases in between. Here the CDR3 DNA reads TGTGCCAGCAGTTCCTTTTTGGACAGCTACGAGCAGTACTTC. Its protein is CASSSFLDSYEQYF.

This clonotype appeared a few times. The chain is built from TRBV20-1 and TRBJ2-1; no definite D call. The CDR3 has 13 amino acids. V lost 6 bases and J lost 8, with 17 bases in between. Germline V lookup: CDR1 DFQATT, CDR2 SNEGSKA (reference sequence). The DNA for the CDR3 is TGCAGTGCCTCCTCAACCTCTAGGGATGAGCAGTTCTTC. Encoded protein: CSASSTSRDEQFF.

This clonotype turned up a few times. A much larger clone is a single base away; this may be a read error. The genes are TRBV12-3 or TRBV12-4 and TRBJ1-4, with TRBD1 matching 9 bases. This CDR3 comprises 15 residues. Trimming removed 5 bases from V and 4 bases from J; junction bases left unmatched: 5. Here the CDR3 reads CASSTGTGINEKLFF. DNA of the CDR3: TGTGCCAGCAGTACCGGGACAGGGATTAATGAAAAACTGTTTTTT.

The sample holds many counts of this clonotype. This chain joins TRBV6-4 and TRBJ2-3; 7 bases line up with TRBD2. Germline V gene sequence: CDR1 MRHNA, CDR2 SNTAGT. The CDR3 consists of 13 residues. J was trimmed by 2 bases and V by 8 bases; bases with no gene match: 4. The CDR3, as DNA: TGTGCCAGCGGAGCGGGGCACACAGATACGCAGTATTTT. Its protein product is CASGAGHTDTQYF.

The J gene is TRBJ2-5, the V gene TRBV10-3; no firm D call. The CDR3 totals 13 residues. V lost 2 bases and J 5 bases, leaving 9 bases between the germline ends. Germline V gene lookup returns CDR1 ENHRY and CDR2 SYGVKD. CDR3 DNA sequence: TGTGCCATCAGTGAGGTGGGATGGGAGACCCAGTACTTC. It translates to CAISEVGWETQYF.

This clonotype was observed a few times. The chain recombines TRBV11-2 with TRBJ2-2, with D possibly being TRBD1 (6 bases). The CDR3 has 16 residues. The ends were cut back, 4 bases at V and 1 base at J, with 13 bases in the middle. Germline assignment: CDR1 SGHAT and CDR2 FQNNGV. CDR3: CASSYTQTGNTGELFF. CDR3 nucleotides: TGTGCCAGCAGCTACACCCAGACAGGGAACACCGGGGAGCTGTTTTTT.

This sequence joins TRBV7-2 and TRBJ2-5; D is possibly TRBD2 (5 bases). Deletions cut 7 bases from V and 4 bases from J, with 13 bases between. This CDR3 is 13 amino acids long. Germline assignment: CDR1 SGHTA and CDR2 FQGNSA. The CDR3 is CASTNQAGETQYF. CDR3 sequence (DNA): TGTGCCAGCACCAATCAGGCGGGAGAGACCCAGTACTTC.

The J gene is TRBJ1-4, the V gene TRBV4-1, with D uncertain. CDR1 is MGHRA, CDR2 YSYEKL, per germline. Trimming cost V 5 bases and J 8 bases, with 18 bases left between them. The CDR3 sequence is 15 residues long. The chain's CDR3 is CASSKRSGDQEKLFF. In nucleotides, the CDR3 is TGCGCCAGCAGCAAACGGAGCGGAGACCAGGAAAAACTGTTTTTT.

Many counts were recorded for this clonotype. The rearrangement joins TRBV12-3 or TRBV12-4 to TRBJ1-3; D call uncertain. V lost 6 bases and J 5 bases, leaving 14 bases between the germline ends. CDR3 length: 14 amino acids. In DNA, the CDR3 is TGTGCCAGCAGCTCCGGAGGATTTAGAAACACCATATATTTT. This translates into CASSSGGFRNTIYF.

With regard to this clonotype: A much larger clone differs by one base, so this may be a read error. The gene calls are TRBV3-1 and TRBJ2-1; TRBD2 matches at 8 bases. Germline CDR1 and CDR2: LGHDT and YNNKEL (reference sequence). The CDR3 loop spans 17 amino acids. CDR3 loop: CASSPTLGAGVRIERFF. The CDR3 region has the DNA TGTGCCAGCAGCCCAACCCTGGGAGCGGGAGTTAGGATTGAGCGGTTCTTC.

The table lists this clonotype with many counts. V and J are TRBV27 and TRBJ2-1; 11 bases are shared with TRBD1. The CDR3 covers 14 residues. In germline, CDR1 is MNHEY, CDR2 SMNVEV (reference sequence). The trim removed 5 bases at V and 7 bases at J, leaving 4 bases unmatched. The CDR3 DNA reads TGTGCCAGCAGTCCCGGACAGGGGGCGAATGAGCAGTTCTTC. Residues: CASSPGQGANEQFF.

V usage is TRBV6-2 or TRBV6-3 and J usage is TRBJ2-3; 8 nucleotides line up with TRBD1. CDR3 size: 16 residues. The V and J ends lost 3 bases and 2 bases, in that order; junction bases with no gene match: 7. The germline V gene encodes CDR1 MNHEY and CDR2 SVGEGT. The CDR3: CASSYRDRGITDTQYF. CDR3 DNA: TGTGCCAGCAGTTATAGAGACAGGGGTATCACAGATACGCAGTATTTT.

The genes are TRBV7-8 and TRBJ1-1, with 7 nucleotides matching TRBD1. The CDR3 sequence is 15 residues long. CDR1 is SGHVS, CDR2 FQNEAQ, per germline. J was trimmed by 6 bases and V by 6 bases; bases with no gene match: 13. The CDR3 DNA follows: TGTGCCAGCAGTTTTACAGGGGTTAAGGTCTCTGAAGCTTTCTTT. Translated: CASSFTGVKVSEAFF.

The chain links TRBV6-1 to TRBJ1-5; 9 bases are a match to TRBD1. The germline CDR1 and CDR2 sequences are MNHNS and SASEGT. With 8 bases clipped from V and 6 bases from J, the junction kept 8 bases outside the gene matches. The CDR3 covers 14 residues. Written as DNA, the CDR3 is TGTGCCAGCGCCGGGACAGGGTTAGGTCAGCCCCAGCATTTT. Its translation: CASAGTGLGQPQHF.

This clonotype was counted a few times. The genes are TRBV28 and TRBJ2-7, with 7 positions matching TRBD2. V lost 3 bases to trimming and J lost 3 bases; unmatched junction nucleotides: 5. CDR1 and CDR2 (germline): MDHEN, SYDVKM. This CDR3 spans 14 amino acids. The CDR3 spells CASSFAGVFYEQYF. The CDR3, as DNA: TGTGCCAGCAGTTTCGCGGGAGTGTTCTACGAGCAGTACTTC.

In its sample, this clonotype was seen a few times. The V gene is TRBV5-6, the J gene TRBJ2-2; tentative D call: TRBD1 (6 bases). V gave up 2 bases and J gave up 1 base, with 9 bases separating them. In germline, CDR1 is SGHDT, CDR2 YYEEEE. The CDR3 contains 15 residues. The CDR3 reads CASSFVDRNTGELFF. DNA of the CDR3: TGTGCCAGCAGCTTTGTGGACAGGAACACCGGGGAGCTGTTTTTT.

This clonotype was seen a few times. J is TRBJ2-7 and V is TRBV6-5; tentatively, D is TRBD2 (6 bases). Per germline, CDR1 MNHEY and CDR2 SVGAGI. The CDR3 totals 16 residues. Trimming stripped 0 bases from V and 9 bases from J, with 21 bases between. The CDR3 loop reads CASSYSILPGTPLQYF. The CDR3 nucleotides read TGTGCCAGCAGTTACTCGATCCTTCCGGGGACTCCGTTGCAGTACTTC.

This clonotype came up a few times. V usage is TRBV12-3 or TRBV12-4 and J usage is TRBJ2-1; 8 nucleotides match TRBD1. This CDR3 region has 13 residues. V lost 5 bases and J lost 6; bases outside the gene matches: 3. The CDR3 sequence is CASSGDRGNEQFF. In nucleotides, the CDR3 is TGTGCCAGCAGTGGCGACAGGGGCAATGAGCAGTTCTTC.

The V gene is TRBV5-1, the J gene TRBJ2-2; 9 bases fit TRBD1. The V segment lost 1 base and the J segment 8 bases; nucleotides outside the gene matches: 6. The V gene's germline CDR1 is SGHRS and CDR2 YFSETQ. This CDR3 region has 15 residues. CDR3 sequence (DNA): TGCGCCAGCAGCTTGCTACAGGGGGCTGAAGGGGAGCTGTTTTTT. As protein: CASSLLQGAEGELFF.

This clonotype has just a few counts. The V call is TRBV27, the J call TRBJ2-4; the match to TRBD1 covers 9 bases. The V gene's germline CDR1 is MNHEY and CDR2 SMNVEV (reference sequence). This CDR3 has 16 residues. V lost 4 bases to trimming and J lost 1 base; unmatched junction nucleotides: 5. Written as DNA, the CDR3 is TGTGCCAGCAGTTGGGACAGGGTGAGGGCCAAAAACATTCAGTACTTC. Its protein is CASSWDRVRAKNIQYF.

This clonotype was counted at least ten times. The chain links TRBV28 to TRBJ2-7, with 8 nucleotides matching TRBD2. CDR3 length equals 12 residues. Germline-derived CDR1 and CDR2 are MDHEN and SYDVKM. J was trimmed by 4 bases and V by 7 bases; bases with no gene match: 3. DNA for the CDR3: TGTGCCAGCAAGGAGCGGGAGTACGAGCAGTACTTC. This translates into CASKEREYEQYF.

This clonotype was recorded at least ten times. The chain links TRBV10-3 to TRBJ1-5, with 11 bases that match TRBD1. CDR3 size: 14 residues. Germline-derived CDR1 and CDR2 are ENHRY and SYGVKD. Trimming cost V 10 bases and J 4 bases; bases outside gene matches: 6. The chain's CDR3 is CATAGTGGNQPQHF. In nucleotides, the CDR3 is TGTGCCACCGCAGGGACAGGGGGGAATCAGCCCCAGCATTTT.

Many counts were recorded for this clonotype. The chain combines TRBV18 with TRBJ1-5; no clear D. The CDR3 totals 13 residues. With 4 bases removed from V and 4 bases from J, the gap between germline ends came to 8 bases. The V gene's germline CDR1 is KGHSH and CDR2 LQKENI. CDR3 protein: CASSLKPNQPQHF. CDR3 DNA: TGTGCCAGCTCACTAAAACCGAATCAGCCCCAGCATTTT. The full variable domain, with the rest looked up from reference TRBV18 and TRBJ1-5, is NAGVMQNPRHLVRRRGQEARLRCSPMKGHSHVYWYRQLPEEGLKFMVYLQKENIIDESGMPKERFSAEFPKEGPSILRIQQVVRGDSAAYFCASSLKPNQPQHFGDGTRLSIL.

The rearrangement uses TRBV20-1 and TRBJ2-3; 7 positions agree with TRBD2. CDR1 DFQATT and CDR2 SNEGSKA come from the germline V gene (reference sequence). The ends lost 5 bases at V and 6 bases at J; junction bases unmatched: 5. The CDR3 has 12 residues. The CDR3 sequence: CSAAVGGDTQYF. In nucleotides, the CDR3 is TGCAGTGCTGCGGTGGGAGGGGATACGCAGTATTTT.

This clonotype was detected only a few times. CDR3 nucleotide sequence: TGCGCCAGCAGCCCCCGGGGGACTAGCTTTTATGAGCAGTTCTTC. Translated: CASSPRGTSFYEQFF. The chain links TRBV5-1 to TRBJ2-1; 9 bases are shared with TRBD2. From germline, CDR1 is SGHRS and CDR2 YFSETQ. V was pared by 4 bases and J by 8 bases, with 10 bases of the junction left unmatched. The CDR3 totals 15 residues.

There are many counts of this clonotype. The rearrangement joins TRBV10-3 to TRBJ1-2; a weak D match, TRBD1 (6 bases). Germline V gene lookup returns CDR1 ENHRY and CDR2 SYGVKD. Trimming removed 3 bases at V and 4 bases at J, with 9 bases between. The CDR3 is 13 amino acids. The CDR3 DNA reads as TGTGCCATCAGTGACAGGACAGCCTATGGCTACACCTTC. Its translation: CAISDRTAYGYTF.

V is TRBV5-1 and J is TRBJ2-5; TRBD1 matches at 8 bases. The length of the CDR3 is 13 residues. The V segment lost 4 bases and the J segment 9 bases; nucleotides outside the gene matches: 8. The germline gives CDR1 SGHRS, CDR2 YFSETQ. The CDR3 sequence: CASSRTGIGAQYF. CDR3 nucleotide sequence: TGCGCCAGCAGCAGGACAGGGATTGGGGCCCAGTACTTC.

This clonotype was seen a few times. The V gene is TRBV5-6, the J gene TRBJ2-2; no reliable D call. Trimming left V 0 bases short and J 1 base short, with 7 bases between. Germline V gene lookup returns CDR1 SGHDT and CDR2 YYEEEE. The CDR3 is made up of 15 amino acids. The CDR3 spells CASSLGEVNTGELFF. Written as DNA, the CDR3 is TGTGCCAGCAGCTTGGGAGAGGTGAACACCGGGGAGCTGTTTTTT.

In its sample, this clonotype was seen a few times. This chain links TRBV10-3 with TRBJ1-6, with D uncertain. Trimming left V 0 bases short and J 7 bases short, with 7 bases between. This CDR3 region has 14 residues. Germline V gene data show CDR1 as ENHRY and CDR2 as SYGVKD. In nucleotides, the CDR3 is TGTGCCATCAGTGAGTCGTTCGGGAATTCACCCCTCCACTTT. Translated: CAISESFGNSPLHF.

This clonotype has more than one count but fewer than ten. V is TRBV19 and J is TRBJ1-1; D call uncertain. The CDR3 has 14 residues. V was clipped by 4 bases and J by 1 base, with 10 bases between them. Germline V gene data show CDR1 as LNHDA and CDR2 as SQIVND (reference sequence). In DNA form, the CDR3 reads TGTGCCAGTAGTACCCTAGGTGGGAACACTGAAGCTTTCTTT. Protein sequence: CASSTLGGNTEAFF. Full variable domain (missing parts from reference TRBV19 and TRBJ1-1): DGGITQSPKYLFRKEGQNVTLSCEQNLNHDAMYWYRQDPGQGLRLIYYSQIVNDFQKGDIAEGYSVSREKKESFPLTVTSAQKNPTAFYLCASSTLGGNTEAFFGQGTRLTVV.